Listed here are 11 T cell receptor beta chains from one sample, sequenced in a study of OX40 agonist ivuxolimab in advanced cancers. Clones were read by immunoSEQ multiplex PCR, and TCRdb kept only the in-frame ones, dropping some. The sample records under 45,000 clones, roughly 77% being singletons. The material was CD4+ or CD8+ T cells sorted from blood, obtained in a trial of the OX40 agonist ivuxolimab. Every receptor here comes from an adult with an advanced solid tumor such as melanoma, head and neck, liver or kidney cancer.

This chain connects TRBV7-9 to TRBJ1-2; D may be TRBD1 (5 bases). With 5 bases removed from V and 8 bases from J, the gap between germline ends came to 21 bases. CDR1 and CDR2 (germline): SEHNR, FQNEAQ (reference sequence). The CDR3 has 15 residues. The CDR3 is CASSKGAGSYEGYTF. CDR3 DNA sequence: TGTGCCAGCAGCAAAGGGGCAGGGTCCTATGAAGGCTACACCTTC.

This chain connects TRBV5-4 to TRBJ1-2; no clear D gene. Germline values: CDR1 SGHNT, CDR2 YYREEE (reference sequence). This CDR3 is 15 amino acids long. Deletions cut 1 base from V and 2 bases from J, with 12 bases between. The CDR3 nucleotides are TGTGCCAGCAGCTTGATCCTGACGCAGAACTATGGCTACACCTTC. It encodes CASSLILTQNYGYTF.

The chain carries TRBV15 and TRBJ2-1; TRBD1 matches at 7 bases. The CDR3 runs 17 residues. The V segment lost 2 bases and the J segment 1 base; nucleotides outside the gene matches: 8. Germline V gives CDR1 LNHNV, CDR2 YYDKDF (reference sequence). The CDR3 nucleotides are TGTGCCACCAGCAGACTTTTTGGACAGGTGTCCTACAATGAGCAGTTCTTC. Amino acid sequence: CATSRLFGQVSYNEQFF.

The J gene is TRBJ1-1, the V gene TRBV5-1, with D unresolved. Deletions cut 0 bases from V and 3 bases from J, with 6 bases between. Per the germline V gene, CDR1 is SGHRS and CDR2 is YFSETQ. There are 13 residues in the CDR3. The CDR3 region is CASSLVGDTEAFF. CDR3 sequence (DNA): TGCGCCAGCAGCTTGGTTGGGGACACTGAAGCTTTCTTT. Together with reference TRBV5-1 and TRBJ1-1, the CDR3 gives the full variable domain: KAGVTQTPRYLIKTRGQQVTLSCSPISGHRSVSWYQQTPGQGLQFLFEYFSETQRNKGNFPGRFSGRQFSNSRSEMNVSTLELGDSALYLCASSLVGDTEAFFGQGTRLTVV.

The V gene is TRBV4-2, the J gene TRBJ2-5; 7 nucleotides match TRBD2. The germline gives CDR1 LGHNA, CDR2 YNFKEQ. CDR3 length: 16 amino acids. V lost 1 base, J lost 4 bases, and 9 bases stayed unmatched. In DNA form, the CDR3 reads TGTGCCAGCAGCCAAGGTACTGCGGGAGTTCTAGAGACCCAGTACTTC. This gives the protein CASSQGTAGVLETQYF.

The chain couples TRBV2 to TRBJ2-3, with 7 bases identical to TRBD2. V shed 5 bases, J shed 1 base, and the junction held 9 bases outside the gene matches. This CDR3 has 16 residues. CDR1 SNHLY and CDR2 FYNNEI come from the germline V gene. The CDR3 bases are TGTGCCAGCAGTCCCTACGGGCTAGCGGGCACAGATACGCAGTATTTT. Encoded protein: CASSPYGLAGTDTQYF.

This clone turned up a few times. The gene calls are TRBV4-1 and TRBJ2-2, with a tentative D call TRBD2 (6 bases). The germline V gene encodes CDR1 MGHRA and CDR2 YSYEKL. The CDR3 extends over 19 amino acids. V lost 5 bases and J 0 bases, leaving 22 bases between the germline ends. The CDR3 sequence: CASSRGGLEGLSNTGELFF. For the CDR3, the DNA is TGCGCCAGCAGCAGAGGAGGGCTAGAAGGCCTTTCGAACACCGGGGAGCTGTTTTTT.

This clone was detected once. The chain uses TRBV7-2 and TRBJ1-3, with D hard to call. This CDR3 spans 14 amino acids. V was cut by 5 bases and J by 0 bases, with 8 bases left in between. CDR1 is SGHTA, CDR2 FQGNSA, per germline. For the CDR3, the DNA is TGTGCCAGCAGCAGGCCTGCCTCTGGAAACACCATATATTTT. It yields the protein CASSRPASGNTIYF.

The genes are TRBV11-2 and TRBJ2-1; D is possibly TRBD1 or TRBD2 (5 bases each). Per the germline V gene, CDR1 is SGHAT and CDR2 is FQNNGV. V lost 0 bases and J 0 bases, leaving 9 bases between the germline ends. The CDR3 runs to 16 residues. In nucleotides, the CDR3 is TGTGCCAGCAGCTTAGACCCGGGGACCTCCTACAATGAGCAGTTCTTC. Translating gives CASSLDPGTSYNEQFF. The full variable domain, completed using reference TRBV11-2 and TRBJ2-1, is EAGVAQSPRYKIIEKRQSVAFWCNPISGHATLYWYQQILGQGPKLLIQFQNNGVVDDSQLPKDRFSAERLKGVDSTLKIQPAKLEDSAVYLCASSLDPGTSYNEQFFGPGTRLTVL.

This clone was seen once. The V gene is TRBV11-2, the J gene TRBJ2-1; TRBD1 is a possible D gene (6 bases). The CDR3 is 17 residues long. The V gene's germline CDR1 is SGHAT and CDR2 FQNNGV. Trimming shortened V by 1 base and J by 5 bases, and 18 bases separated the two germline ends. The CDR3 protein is CASSLVEGGAFDNEQFF. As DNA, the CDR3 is TGTGCCAGCAGCTTAGTAGAAGGGGGAGCGTTCGACAATGAGCAGTTCTTC.

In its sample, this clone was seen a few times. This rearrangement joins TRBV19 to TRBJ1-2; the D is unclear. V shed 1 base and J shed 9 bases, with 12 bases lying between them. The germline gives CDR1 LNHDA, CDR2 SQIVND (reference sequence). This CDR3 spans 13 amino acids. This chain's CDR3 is CASSIARARSYTF. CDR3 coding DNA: TGTGCCAGTAGTATAGCGCGCGCCAGGAGCTACACCTTC.